The sequence of this T cell receptor beta chain was determined in a study of blood T cell repertoires in COVID-19. Original processing notes: Quantification of nucleated cells was approximated via reference gene primer amplification. Sequenced by immunoSEQ multiplex PCR; TCRdb stores in-frame clones only, minus some. The D gene and trimming were derived from the DNA, and the V and J assignments and clone size from that table. The sample consists of 200,000 to 300,000 clones, around 88% of them appearing once. This clone was detected only a few times. Trimming removed 2 bases from V and 4 bases from J, with 11 bases in between. Germline V gene lookup returns CDR1 GTSNPN and CDR2 SVGIG (reference sequence). This CDR3 contains 13 residues. Patients of the Seattle cohort, enrolled during active infection, were followed longitudinally.

Sequencing was carried out using peripheral blood. The TCR comes from a woman older than 75 with COVID-19, enrolled during active disease. This chain uses TRBV30 with TRBJ1-1; maybe TRBD1 (5 bases). The CDR3 reads CAWSPGVGTEAFF. CDR3 nucleotide sequence: TGTGCCTGGAGTCCGGGGGTTGGCACTGAAGCTTTCTTT.